The clone carrying this TCR beta chain was picked up many times. This record comes from a study of Graves' ophthalmopathy and Graves' hyperthyroidism. Study-level background: Prior to any treatment, peripheral blood was collected at the time of initial diagnosis.

Germline V gene data show CDR1 as SGHRS and CDR2 as YFSETQ. The CDR3 runs to 15 residues. The V gene lost 2 bases and the J gene lost 3 bases, with 9 bases spanning the gap. A volume of about 9.7 ml of fresh peripheral blood supplied the PBMCs. Amplification from RNA transcripts yielded the TCR beta CDR3 regions. An opening RT-PCR round employed HTBI primers and preceded a second-round multiplex PCR. TCRdb passed the multiplex PCR reads through MiXCR, listing each CDR3 protein once. Among approximately 37,000 distinct CDR3 sequences, under 65% were seen once, and the ten largest hold more than 15%. The rearrangement links TRBV5-1 to TRBJ2-6; D unresolved. The sequencing input was peripheral blood. The sequence derives from an adult man with Graves' ophthalmopathy. DNA of the CDR3: TGCGCCAGCAGCTTTACAGCAGGTGGGGCCAACGTCCTGACTTTC. It translates to CASSFTAGGANVLTF.